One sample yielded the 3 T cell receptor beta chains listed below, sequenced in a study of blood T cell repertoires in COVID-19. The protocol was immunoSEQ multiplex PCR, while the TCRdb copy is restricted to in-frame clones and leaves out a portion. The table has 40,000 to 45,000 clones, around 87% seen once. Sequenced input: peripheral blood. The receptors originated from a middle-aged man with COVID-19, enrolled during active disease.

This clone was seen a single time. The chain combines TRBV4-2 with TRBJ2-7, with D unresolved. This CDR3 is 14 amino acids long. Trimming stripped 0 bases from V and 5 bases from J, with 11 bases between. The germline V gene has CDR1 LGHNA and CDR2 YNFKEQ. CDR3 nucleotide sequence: TGTGCCAGCAGCCAAGATTTTTCTTCTGACGAGCAGTACTTC. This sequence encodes CASSQDFSSDEQYF.

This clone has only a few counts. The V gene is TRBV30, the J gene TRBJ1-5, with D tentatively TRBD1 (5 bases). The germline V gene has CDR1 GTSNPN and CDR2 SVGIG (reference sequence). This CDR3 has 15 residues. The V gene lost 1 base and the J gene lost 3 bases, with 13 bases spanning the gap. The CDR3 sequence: CAWSGVGGANQPQHF. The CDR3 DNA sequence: TGTGCCTGGAGTGGTGTGGGGGGAGCCAATCAGCCCCAGCATTTT.

CDR3 protein: CAWSPVEGGGWTQYF. The CDR3 coding sequence is TGTGCCTGGAGCCCTGTCGAAGGTGGGGGGTGGACCCAGTACTTC. The V and J genes are TRBV30 and TRBJ2-5; possible D gene TRBD2, 6 bases. Trimming pared 3 bases from V and 7 bases from J, leaving 21 bases between. The V gene's germline CDR1 is GTSNPN and CDR2 SVGIG (reference sequence). The length of the CDR3 is 15 residues. Full variable domain (rest looked up from reference TRBV30 and TRBJ2-5): SQTIHQWPATLVQPVGSPLSLECTVEGTSNPNLYWYRQAAGRGLQLLFYSVGIGQISSEVPQNLSASRPQDRQFILSSKKLLLSDSGFYLCAWSPVEGGGWTQYFGPGTRLLVL.